This T cell receptor beta chain was profiled in a study of blood T cell repertoires in COVID-19. This CDR3 comprises 14 residues. V lost 5 bases and J lost 4; bases outside the gene matches: 5. CDR1 is LGHNA, CDR2 YNFKEQ, per germline. Generated by immunoSEQ multiplex PCR, the TCRdb table keeps only in-frame clones and is missing some. There are approximately 200,000 clones in the sample; around 89% occur only once, and 1.2% lies in the top ten. Sequencing was carried out using PBMCs or T cells enriched from blood (not recorded which). This TCR derives from a man aged 25-45 years who had recovered from COVID-19. This chain links TRBV4-2 with TRBJ1-5; TRBD1 matches at 7 bases. CDR3 coding DNA: TGTGCCAGCAGCGCGACAGGGCTTAATCAGCCCCAGCATTTT. Protein sequence: CASSATGLNQPQHF.